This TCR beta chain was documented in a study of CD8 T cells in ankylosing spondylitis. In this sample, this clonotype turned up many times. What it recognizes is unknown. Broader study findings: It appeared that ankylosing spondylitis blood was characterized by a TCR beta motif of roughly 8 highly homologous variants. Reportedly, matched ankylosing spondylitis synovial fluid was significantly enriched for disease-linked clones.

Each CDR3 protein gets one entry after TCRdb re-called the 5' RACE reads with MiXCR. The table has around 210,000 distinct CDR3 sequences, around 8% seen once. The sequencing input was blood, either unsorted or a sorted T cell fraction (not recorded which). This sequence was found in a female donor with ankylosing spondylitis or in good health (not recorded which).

CDR3 residues: CASSPGGTSANIQYF. In DNA form, the CDR3 reads TGTGCCAGCAGCCCCGGTGGGACTAGCGCAAACATTCAGTACTTC. The chain combines TRBV6-1 with TRBJ2-4, with 10 bases matching TRBD2. The CDR3 runs 15 residues. The junction had 8 bases not matched to a gene; V was cut back by 6 bases and J by 6 bases. Germline V gene data show CDR1 as MNHNS and CDR2 as SASEGT.